Sequencing of this T cell receptor beta chain was carried out in a study of shared clonotypes between healthy human individuals. Clones were sequenced by immunoSEQ multiplex PCR, and TCRdb holds only the in-frame ones, with some missing. The top ten hold less than 1.5% of the sample, which has about 1 million clones, approximately 72% seen once. The germline V gene has CDR1 SGHRS and CDR2 YFSETQ. Trimming cost V 2 bases and J 2 bases, with 16 bases left between them. CDR3 length equals 16 residues. Sequencing was done on a sample of memory CD4+ T cells sorted from blood. Indicated subset: CD45RA-negative fraction. This clonotype was sampled from a man younger than 35 in good health. The rearrangement joins TRBV5-1 to TRBJ1-1; D possibly corresponds to TRBD1 (6 bases). In DNA, the CDR3 is TGCGCCAGCAGCTTTGCCGGGACACCTGTTAACACTGAAGCTTTCTTT. Amino acids: CASSFAGTPVNTEAFF.